Sequencing of this T cell receptor beta chain was carried out in a study of T cell responses to AZD1222 COVID-19 vaccine (dated by TCRdb to 2020 to 2023). Concerning the study at large: A total of 230 to 250 trial participants underwent TCR sequencing, of whom approximately 210 received two doses of AZD1222 and some 26 received two doses of the MenACWY control vaccine. Trial participants were enrolled into age subgroups of 18-55, 56-69 and 70-plus years, which contained approximately 150, 28 and 58 TCR-sequenced participants, respectively.

At the junction V is shortened by 5 bases and J by 5 bases, with 15 bases in between. There are 14 amino acids in the CDR3, from cysteine to phenylalanine inclusive. CDR3 DNA is the only sequence kept; it has 42 bases, read in frame from the first base. Sequences KGHSH (CDR1) and LQKENI (CDR2) are obtained from the germline V gene. For this clone: It has no known antigen specificity. Base qualities were left out, and no much larger clone turns up one base away.

General study outcomes and caveats: A significant rise in spike-specific TCR breadth and depth was observed after two AZD1222 doses relative to day 0 and relative to MenACWY recipients. Because no day 14 peak-response samples were available, repertoires were characterized only after the peak T cell response. In the small 56-69-year group, the increase in depth fell short of significance, most likely because of low power. Participants were mostly white British, with more females than males. The authors suggested clonal diversity may have been underestimated. Vaccine-associated CD4 TCRs spanned the whole spike protein, with dominant responses in regions 160-218 and 743-854. Conclusions about previously exposed vaccinees were limited because only six AZD1222 recipients were SARS-CoV-2 seropositive at baseline. Epitopes outside the regions mutated in the B.1.351 and B.1.1.7 variants were reportedly recognized by nearly half of the unique spike-specific TCRs.

The CDR3 regions of human TCRbeta chains were analyzed by immunosequencing. Concerning the study's data processing: Repertoire TCRs were checked for matches against a reference library of SARS-CoV-2-specific TCRs that had been generated using the MIRA antigen-specificity platform. Breadth meant the fraction of unique TCRs that were SARS-CoV-2-associated, whereas depth meant the fraction of total T cells that were SARS-CoV-2-associated. Using the MIRA data, each spike-specific TCR was assigned both to the spike region to which the TCR was reactive and to a CD4 or CD8 class. Log10-transformed breadth and depth values were compared by one-way ANOVA with Sidak's multiple comparisons tests. TCRdb obtained this table from immuneACCESS and retained in-frame rearrangements with V and J assigned. These tables miss some clones; where compared with another copy, unresolved V genes account for less than half of the shortfall, and the remainder is unexplained. Clone size and the V and J calls come from that table; the DNA yielded D and trimming. A total of about 88,000 clones appear in this sample, 90% of them only once. Of the sample, 5% to 6% is held by the ten largest clones.

What this sample's time point label stands for: about 28 days (+/-7) after the second vaccine dose. AZD1222 recipients whose second dose came at about 4 weeks and those whose second dose came at about 12 weeks were combined into one group, since spike-specific TCR depth and breadth did not differ between the two schedules. Vaccinee samples came from UK trials COV001 and COV002, including a single-blind randomized controlled phase 2/3 trial of AZD1222 (ChAdOx1 nCoV-19) in healthy adults. For TCRbeta chain sequencing, PBMC samples from trial participants were taken at day 0 and at day 28 after the second dose.

The TCR comes from an adult who received the AZD1222 COVID-19 vaccine. The sequence links TRBV18 to TRBJ1-2, with no confidently assigned D gene. Source: peripheral blood, taken 28 days after the second AZD1222 dose. The nucleotide sequence is TGTGCCAGCTCAGAAACTTATGCTGATTATGGCTACACCTTC. This sequence encodes CASSETYADYGYTF.